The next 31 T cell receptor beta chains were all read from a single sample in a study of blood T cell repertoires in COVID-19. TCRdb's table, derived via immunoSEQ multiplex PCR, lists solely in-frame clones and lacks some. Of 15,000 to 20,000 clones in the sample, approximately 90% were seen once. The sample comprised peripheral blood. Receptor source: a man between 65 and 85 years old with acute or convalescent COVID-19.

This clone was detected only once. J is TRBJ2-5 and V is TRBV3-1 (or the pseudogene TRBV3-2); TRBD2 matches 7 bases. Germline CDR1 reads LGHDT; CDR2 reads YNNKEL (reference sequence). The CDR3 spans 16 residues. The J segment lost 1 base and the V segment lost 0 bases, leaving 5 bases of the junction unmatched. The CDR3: CASSQDWASGQETQYF. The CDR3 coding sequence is TGTGCCAGCAGCCAAGATTGGGCTAGCGGCCAAGAGACCCAGTACTTC.

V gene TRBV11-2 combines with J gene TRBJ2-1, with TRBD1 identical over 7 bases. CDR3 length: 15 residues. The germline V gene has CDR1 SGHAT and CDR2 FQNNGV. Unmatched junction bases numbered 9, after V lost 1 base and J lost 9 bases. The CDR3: CASSLAGPAGGEQFF. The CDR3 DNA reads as TGTGCCAGCAGCTTAGCTGGCCCCGCAGGGGGTGAGCAGTTCTTC.

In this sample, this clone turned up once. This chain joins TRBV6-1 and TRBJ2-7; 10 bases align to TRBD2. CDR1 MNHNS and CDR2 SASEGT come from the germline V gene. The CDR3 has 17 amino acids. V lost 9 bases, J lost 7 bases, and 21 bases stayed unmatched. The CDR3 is CASRETTSGLALGEQYF. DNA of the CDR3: TGTGCCAGTAGAGAAACGACTAGCGGGTTGGCCCTTGGAGAGCAGTACTTC.

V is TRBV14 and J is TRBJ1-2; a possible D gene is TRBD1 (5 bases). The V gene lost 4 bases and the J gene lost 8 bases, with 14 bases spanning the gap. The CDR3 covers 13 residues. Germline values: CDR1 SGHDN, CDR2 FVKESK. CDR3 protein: CASSRSRAGGYTF. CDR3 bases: TGTGCCAGCAGCCGTTCCAGGGCGGGGGGCTACACCTTC.

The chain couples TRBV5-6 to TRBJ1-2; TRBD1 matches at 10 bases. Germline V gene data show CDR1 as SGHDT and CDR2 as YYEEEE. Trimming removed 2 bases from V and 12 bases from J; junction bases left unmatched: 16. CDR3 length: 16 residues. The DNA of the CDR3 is TGTGCCAGCAGCTTCTCATCAATCTTGACAGGGGGCTTCGACACCTTC. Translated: CASSFSSILTGGFDTF. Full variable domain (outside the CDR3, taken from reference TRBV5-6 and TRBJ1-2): DAGVTQSPTHLIKTRGQQVTLRCSPKSGHDTVSWYQQALGQGPQFIFQYYEEEERQRGNFPDRFSGHQFPNYSSELNVNALLLGDSALYLCASSFSSILTGGFDTFGSGTRLTVV.

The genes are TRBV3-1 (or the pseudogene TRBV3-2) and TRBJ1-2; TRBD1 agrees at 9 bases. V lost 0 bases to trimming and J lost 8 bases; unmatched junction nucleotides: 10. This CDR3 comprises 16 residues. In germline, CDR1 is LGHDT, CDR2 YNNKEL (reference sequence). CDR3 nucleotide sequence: TGTGCCAGCAGCCAAGAATGGGGACAGGGATTTGGCGGCTACACCTTC. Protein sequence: CASSQEWGQGFGGYTF.

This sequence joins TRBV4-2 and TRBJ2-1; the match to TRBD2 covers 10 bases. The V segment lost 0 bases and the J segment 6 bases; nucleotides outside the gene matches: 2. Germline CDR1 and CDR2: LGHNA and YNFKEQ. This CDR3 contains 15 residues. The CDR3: CASSQDSGRSNEQFF. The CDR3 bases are TGTGCCAGCAGCCAAGATAGCGGGAGGAGCAATGAGCAGTTCTTC.

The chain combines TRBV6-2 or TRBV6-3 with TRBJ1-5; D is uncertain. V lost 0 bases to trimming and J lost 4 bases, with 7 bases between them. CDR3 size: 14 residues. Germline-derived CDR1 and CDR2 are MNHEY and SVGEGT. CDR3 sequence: CASSYSNFNQPQHF. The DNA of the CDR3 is TGTGCCAGCAGTTACTCAAACTTTAATCAGCCCCAGCATTTT.

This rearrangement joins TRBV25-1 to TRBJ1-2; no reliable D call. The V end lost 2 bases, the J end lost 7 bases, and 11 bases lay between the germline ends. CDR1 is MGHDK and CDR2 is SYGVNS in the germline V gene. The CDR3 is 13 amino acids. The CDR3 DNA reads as TGTGCCAGCAGTGAAAAAGGACGGGGTGGCTACACCTTC. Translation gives CASSEKGRGGYTF.

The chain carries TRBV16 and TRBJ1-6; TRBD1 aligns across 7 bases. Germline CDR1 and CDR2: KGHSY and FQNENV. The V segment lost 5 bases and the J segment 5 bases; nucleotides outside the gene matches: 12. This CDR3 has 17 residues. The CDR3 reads CASSADRPLSHNSPLHF. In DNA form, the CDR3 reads TGTGCCAGCAGCGCGGACAGGCCCCTTTCTCATAATTCACCCCTCCACTTT.

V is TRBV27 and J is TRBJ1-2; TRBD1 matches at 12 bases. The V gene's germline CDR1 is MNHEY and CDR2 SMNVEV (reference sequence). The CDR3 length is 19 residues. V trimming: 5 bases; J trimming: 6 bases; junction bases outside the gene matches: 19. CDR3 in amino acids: CASSPYPGQGAQSSHGYTF. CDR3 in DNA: TGTGCCAGCAGTCCGTACCCGGGACAGGGGGCGCAATCGTCCCATGGCTACACCTTC.

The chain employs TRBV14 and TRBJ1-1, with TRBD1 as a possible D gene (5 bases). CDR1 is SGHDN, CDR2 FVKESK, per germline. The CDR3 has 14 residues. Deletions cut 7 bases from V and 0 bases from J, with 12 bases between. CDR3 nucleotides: TGTGCCAGCACGGCAGGGTCTATGAACACTGAAGCTTTCTTT. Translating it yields CASTAGSMNTEAFF.

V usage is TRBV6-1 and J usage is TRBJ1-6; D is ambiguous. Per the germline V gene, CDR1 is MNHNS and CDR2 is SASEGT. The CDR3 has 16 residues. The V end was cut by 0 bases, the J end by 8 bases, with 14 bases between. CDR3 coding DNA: TGTGCCAGCAGTGAAGCTCGGCGGGAAAACGATTCACCCCTCCACTTT. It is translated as CASSEARRENDSPLHF.

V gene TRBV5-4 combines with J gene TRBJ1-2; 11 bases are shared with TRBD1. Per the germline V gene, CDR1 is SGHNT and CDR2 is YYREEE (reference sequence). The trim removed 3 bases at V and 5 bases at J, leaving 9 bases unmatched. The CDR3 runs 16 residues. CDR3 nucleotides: TGTGCCAGCAGCTCGGACAGGGGGCGGTTTTTTTATGGCTACACCTTC. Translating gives CASSSDRGRFFYGYTF.

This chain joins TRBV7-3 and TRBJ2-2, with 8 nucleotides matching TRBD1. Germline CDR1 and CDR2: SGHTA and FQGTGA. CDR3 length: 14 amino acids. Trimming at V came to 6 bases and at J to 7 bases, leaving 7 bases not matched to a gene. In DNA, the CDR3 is TGTGCCAGCAGGCCGACAGGGGTTGACGGGGAGCTGTTTTTT. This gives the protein CASRPTGVDGELFF.

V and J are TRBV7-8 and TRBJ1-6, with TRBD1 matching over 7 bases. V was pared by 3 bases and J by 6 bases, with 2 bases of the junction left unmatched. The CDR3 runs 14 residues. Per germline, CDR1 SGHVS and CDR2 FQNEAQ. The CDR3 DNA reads TGTGCCAGCAGCTTGGGGGACAGTAATTCACCCCTCCACTTT. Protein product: CASSLGDSNSPLHF.

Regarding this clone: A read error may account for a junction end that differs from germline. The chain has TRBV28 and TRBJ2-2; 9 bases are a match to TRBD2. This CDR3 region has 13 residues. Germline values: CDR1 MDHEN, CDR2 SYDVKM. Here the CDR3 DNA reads TGCGCCCTAGCGGGACCGAACACCGGGGAGCTGTTTTTT. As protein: CALAGPNTGELFF.

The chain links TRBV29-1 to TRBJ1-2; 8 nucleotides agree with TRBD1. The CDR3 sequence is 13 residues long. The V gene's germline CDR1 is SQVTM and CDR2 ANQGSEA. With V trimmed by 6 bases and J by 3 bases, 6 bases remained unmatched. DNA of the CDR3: TGCAGCGTACAGACAGGGGACGACTATGGCTACACCTTC. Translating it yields CSVQTGDDYGYTF.

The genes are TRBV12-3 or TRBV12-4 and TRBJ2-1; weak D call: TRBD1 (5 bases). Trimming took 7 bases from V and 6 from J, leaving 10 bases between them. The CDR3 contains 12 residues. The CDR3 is CASKQGFNEQFF. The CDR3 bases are TGTGCCAGCAAGCAGGGATTCAATGAGCAGTTCTTC.

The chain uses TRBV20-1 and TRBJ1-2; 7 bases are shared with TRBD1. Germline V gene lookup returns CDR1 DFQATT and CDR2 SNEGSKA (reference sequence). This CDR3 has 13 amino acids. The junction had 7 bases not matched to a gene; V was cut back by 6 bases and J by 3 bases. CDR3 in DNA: TGCAGTGCCAGTACAGGGGCCGACTATGGCTACACCTTC. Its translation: CSASTGADYGYTF.

This chain's CDR3 is CASSLASTSVDNEQFF. In nucleotides, the CDR3 is TGCGCCAGCAGCTTGGCCTCAACTAGCGTCGACAATGAGCAGTTCTTC. This rearrangement joins TRBV5-1 to TRBJ2-1; 7 bases are a match to TRBD2. The V segment lost 0 bases and the J segment 5 bases; nucleotides outside the gene matches: 8. The CDR3 has 16 amino acids. Looked up from germline, CDR1 is SGHRS and CDR2 is YFSETQ.

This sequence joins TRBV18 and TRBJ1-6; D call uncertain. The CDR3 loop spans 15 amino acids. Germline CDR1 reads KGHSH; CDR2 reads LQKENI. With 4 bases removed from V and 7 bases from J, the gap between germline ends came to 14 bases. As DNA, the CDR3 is TGTGCCAGCTCACTACAAGTGGGAGGCAATTCACCCCTCCACTTT. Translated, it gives CASSLQVGGNSPLHF.

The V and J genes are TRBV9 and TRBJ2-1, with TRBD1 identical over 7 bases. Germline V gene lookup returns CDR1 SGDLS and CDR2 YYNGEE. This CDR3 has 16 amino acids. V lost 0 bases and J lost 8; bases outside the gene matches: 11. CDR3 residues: CASSVGPGRGFDEQFF. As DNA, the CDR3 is TGTGCCAGCAGCGTAGGACCCGGCAGGGGGTTCGATGAGCAGTTCTTC.

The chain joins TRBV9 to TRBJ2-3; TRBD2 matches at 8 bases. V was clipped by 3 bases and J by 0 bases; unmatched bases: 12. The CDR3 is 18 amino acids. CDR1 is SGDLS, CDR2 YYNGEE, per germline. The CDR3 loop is CASSARGGRLASTDTQYF. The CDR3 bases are TGTGCCAGCAGCGCTCGGGGCGGGAGGTTGGCGAGCACAGATACGCAGTATTTT.

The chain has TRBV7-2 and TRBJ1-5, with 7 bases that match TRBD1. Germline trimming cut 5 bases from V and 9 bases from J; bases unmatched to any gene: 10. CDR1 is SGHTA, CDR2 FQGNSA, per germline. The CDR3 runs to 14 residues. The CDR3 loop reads CASSLGQAPRPQHF. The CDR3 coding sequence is TGTGCCAGCAGCCTAGGACAGGCGCCCAGGCCCCAGCATTTT.

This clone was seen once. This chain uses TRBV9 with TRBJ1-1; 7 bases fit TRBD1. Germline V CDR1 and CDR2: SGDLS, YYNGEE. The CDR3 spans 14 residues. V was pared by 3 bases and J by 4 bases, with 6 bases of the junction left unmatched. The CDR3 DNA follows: TGTGCCAGCAGCGCCACAGGGGTTGGCACTGAAGCTTTCTTT. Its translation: CASSATGVGTEAFF.

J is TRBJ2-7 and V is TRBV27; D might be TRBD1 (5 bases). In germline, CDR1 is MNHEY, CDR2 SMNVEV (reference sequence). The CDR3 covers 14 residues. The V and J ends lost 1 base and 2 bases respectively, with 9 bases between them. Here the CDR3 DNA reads TGTGCCAGCAGTTTATTGGACACAGCCTACGAGCAGTACTTC. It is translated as CASSLLDTAYEQYF.

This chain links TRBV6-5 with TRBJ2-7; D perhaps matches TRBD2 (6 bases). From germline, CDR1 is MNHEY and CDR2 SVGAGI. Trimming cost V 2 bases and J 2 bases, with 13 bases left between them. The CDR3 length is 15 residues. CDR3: CASSYGAGTPYEQYF. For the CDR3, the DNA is TGTGCCAGCAGTTACGGGGCGGGAACACCCTACGAGCAGTACTTC.

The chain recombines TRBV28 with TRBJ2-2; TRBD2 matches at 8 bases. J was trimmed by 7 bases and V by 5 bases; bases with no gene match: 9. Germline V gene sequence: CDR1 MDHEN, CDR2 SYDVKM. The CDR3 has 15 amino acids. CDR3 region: CASSHPAGRGGELFF. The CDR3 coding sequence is TGTGCCAGCAGTCATCCGGCCGGGAGGGGCGGGGAGCTGTTTTTT.

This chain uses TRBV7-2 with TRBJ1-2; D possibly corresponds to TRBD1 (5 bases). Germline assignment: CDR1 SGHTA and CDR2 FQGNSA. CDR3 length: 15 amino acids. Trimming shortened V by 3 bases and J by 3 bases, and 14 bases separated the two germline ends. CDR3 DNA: TGTGCCAGCAGCTTTCACGGGACTGAAGACTATGGCTACACCTTC. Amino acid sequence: CASSFHGTEDYGYTF.

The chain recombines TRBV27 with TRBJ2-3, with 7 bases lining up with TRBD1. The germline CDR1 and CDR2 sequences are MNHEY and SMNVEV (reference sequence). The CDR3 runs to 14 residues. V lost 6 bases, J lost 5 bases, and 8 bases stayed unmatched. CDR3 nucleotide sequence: TGTGCCAGCAGCAAAGGACAGGTGAGAGATACGCAGTATTTT. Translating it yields CASSKGQVRDTQYF.